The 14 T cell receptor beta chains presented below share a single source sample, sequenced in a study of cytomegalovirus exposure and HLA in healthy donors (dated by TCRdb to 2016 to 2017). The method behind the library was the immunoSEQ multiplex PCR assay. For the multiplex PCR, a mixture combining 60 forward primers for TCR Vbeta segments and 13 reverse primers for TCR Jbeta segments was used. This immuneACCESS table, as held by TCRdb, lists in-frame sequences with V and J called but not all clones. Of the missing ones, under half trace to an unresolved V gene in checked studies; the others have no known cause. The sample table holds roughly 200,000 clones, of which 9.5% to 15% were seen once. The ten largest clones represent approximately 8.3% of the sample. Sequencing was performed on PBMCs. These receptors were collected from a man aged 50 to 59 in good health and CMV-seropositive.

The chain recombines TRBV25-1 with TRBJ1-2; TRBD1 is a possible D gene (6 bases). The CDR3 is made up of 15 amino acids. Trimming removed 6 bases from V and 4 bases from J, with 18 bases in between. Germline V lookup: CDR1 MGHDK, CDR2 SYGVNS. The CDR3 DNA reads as TGTGCCAGCAGCCCCGCGACAGGCTATGCCTATGGCTACACCTTC. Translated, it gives CASSPATGYAYGYTF.

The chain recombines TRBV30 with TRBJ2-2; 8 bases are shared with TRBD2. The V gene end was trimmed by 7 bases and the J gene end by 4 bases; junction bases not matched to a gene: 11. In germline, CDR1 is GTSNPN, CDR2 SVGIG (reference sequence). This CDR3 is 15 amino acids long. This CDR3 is CAFGRGGRGTGELFF. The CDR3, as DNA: TGTGCCTTCGGACGGGGGGGCCGTGGCACCGGGGAGCTGTTTTTT.

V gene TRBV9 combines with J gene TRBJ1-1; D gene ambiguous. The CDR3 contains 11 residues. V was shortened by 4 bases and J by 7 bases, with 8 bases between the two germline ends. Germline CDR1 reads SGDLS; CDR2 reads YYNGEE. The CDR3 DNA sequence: TGTGCCAGCAGCTCTGACAATGAAGCTTTCTTT. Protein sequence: CASSSDNEAFF.

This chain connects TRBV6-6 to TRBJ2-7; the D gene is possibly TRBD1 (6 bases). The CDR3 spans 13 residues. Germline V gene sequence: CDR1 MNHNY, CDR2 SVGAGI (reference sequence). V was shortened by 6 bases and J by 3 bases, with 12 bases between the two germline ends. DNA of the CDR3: TGTGCCAGCAGCCCAAGGGACAACTACGAGCAGTACGTC. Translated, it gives CASSPRDNYEQYV.

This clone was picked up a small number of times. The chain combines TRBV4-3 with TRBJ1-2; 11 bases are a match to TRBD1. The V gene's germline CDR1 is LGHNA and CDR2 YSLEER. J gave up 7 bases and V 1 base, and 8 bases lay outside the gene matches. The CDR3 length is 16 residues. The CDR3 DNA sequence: TGCGCCAGCAGCCAAGGGACAGGGGGCGCGGTCCGTGGCTACACCTTC. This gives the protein CASSQGTGGAVRGYTF.

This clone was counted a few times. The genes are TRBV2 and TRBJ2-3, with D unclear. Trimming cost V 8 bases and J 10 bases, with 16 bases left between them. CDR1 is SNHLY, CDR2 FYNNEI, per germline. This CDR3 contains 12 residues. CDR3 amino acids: CASLTEISPQYF. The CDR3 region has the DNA TGTGCCAGCCTTACCGAGATATCTCCGCAGTATTTT.

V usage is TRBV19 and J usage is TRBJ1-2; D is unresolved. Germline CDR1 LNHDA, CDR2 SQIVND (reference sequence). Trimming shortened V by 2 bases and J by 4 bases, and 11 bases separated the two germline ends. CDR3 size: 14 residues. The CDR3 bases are TGTGCCAGTAGTATAAACGGTTTCGGCTATGGCTACACCTTC. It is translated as CASSINGFGYGYTF.

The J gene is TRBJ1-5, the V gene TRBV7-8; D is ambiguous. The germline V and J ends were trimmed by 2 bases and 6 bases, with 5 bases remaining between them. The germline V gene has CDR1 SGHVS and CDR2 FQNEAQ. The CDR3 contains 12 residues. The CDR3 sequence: CASSLSIQPQHF. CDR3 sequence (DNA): TGTGCCAGCAGCTTATCTATTCAGCCCCAGCATTTT. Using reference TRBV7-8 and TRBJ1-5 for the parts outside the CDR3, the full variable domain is GAGVSQSPRYKVAKRGQDVALRCDPISGHVSLFWYQQALGQGPEFLTYFQNEAQLDKSGLPSDRFFAERPEGSVSTLKIQRTQQEDSAVYLCASSLSIQPQHFGDGTRLSIL.

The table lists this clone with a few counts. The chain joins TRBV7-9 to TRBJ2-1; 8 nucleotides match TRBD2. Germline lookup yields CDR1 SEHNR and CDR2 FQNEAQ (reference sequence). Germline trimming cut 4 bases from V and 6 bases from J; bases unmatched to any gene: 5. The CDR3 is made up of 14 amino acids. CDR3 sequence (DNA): TGTGCCAGCAGCTCTTGGGCGGGAGGCAATGAGCAGTTCTTC. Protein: CASSSWAGGNEQFF.

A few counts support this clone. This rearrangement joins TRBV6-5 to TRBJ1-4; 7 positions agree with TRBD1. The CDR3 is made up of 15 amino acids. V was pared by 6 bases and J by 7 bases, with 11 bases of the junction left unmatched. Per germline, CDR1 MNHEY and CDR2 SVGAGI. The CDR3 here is CASSRRTGVLEKLFF. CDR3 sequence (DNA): TGTGCCAGCAGCCGCAGGACAGGCGTCCTTGAAAAACTGTTTTTT.

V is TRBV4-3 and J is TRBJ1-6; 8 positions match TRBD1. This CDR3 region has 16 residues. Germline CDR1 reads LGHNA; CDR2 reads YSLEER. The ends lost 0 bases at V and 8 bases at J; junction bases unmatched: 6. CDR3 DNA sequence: TGCGCCAGCAGCCAAGAAGCCGGGACAGGACATTCACCCCTCCACTTT. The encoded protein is CASSQEAGTGHSPLHF.

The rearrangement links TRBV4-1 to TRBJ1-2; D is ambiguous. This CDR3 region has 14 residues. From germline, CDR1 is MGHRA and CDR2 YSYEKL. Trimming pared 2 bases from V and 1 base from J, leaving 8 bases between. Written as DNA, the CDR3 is TGCGCCAGCAGCCAATTAACGGGTAACTATGGCTACACCTTC. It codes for CASSQLTGNYGYTF.

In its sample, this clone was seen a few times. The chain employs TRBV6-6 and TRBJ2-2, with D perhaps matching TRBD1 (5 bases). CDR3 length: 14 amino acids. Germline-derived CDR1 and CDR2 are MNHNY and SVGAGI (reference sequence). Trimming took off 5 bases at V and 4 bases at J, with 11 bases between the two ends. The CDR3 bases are TGTGCCAGCAGTCCTCAGACAGTCACCGGGGAGCTGTTTTTT. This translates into CASSPQTVTGELFF.

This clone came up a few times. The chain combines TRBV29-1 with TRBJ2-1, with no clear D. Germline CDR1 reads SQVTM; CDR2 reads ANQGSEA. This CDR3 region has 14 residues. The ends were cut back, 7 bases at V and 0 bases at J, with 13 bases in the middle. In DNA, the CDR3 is TGCAGCGGAACGAGTAGGAGCTCCTACAATGAGCAGTTCTTC. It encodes CSGTSRSSYNEQFF.